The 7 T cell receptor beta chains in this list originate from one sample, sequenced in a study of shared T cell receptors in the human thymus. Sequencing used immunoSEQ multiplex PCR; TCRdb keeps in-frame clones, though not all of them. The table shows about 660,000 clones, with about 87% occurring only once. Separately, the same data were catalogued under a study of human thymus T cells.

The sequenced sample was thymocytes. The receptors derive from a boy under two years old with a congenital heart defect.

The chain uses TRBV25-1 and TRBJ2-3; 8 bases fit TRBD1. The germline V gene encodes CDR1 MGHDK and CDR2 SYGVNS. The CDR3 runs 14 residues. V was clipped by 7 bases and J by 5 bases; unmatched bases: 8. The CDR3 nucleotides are TGTGCCAGCACCGACAGGGGTAACATAGATACGCAGTATTTT. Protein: CASTDRGNIDTQYF.

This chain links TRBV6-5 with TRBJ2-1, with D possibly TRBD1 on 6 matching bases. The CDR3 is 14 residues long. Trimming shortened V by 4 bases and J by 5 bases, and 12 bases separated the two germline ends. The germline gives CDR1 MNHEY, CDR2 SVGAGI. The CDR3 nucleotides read TGTGCCAGCAGTTTACAGGGCAAGGACAATGAGCAGTTCTTC. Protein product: CASSLQGKDNEQFF.

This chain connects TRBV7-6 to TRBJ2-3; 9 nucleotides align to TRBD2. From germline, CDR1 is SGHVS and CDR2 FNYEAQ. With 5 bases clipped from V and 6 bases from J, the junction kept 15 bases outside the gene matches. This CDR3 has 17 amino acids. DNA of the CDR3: TGTGCCAGCAGCCTCGGGCGGTCCCGCGGGAGGGGGGATACGCAGTATTTT. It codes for CASSLGRSRGRGDTQYF.

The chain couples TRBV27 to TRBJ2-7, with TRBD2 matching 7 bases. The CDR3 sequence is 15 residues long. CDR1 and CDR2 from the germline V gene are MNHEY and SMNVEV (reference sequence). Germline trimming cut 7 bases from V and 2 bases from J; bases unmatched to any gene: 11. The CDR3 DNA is TGTGCCAGCAATCCCACAGCGGGGACGACCTACGAGCAGTACTTC. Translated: CASNPTAGTTYEQYF.

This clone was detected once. In nucleotides, the CDR3 is TGTGCCAGCAGCCCTGTCATCATCGGGGGATTCTCCCAGGGCTACACCTTC. It codes for CASSPVIIGGFSQGYTF. This chain joins TRBV5-6 and TRBJ1-2; weak D call: TRBD1 (5 bases). The V end was cut by 4 bases, the J end by 8 bases, with 27 bases between. The germline gives CDR1 SGHDT, CDR2 YYEEEE. This CDR3 is built from 17 residues.

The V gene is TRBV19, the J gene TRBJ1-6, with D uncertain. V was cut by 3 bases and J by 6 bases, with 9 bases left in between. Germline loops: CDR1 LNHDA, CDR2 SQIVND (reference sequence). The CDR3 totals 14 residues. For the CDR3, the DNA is TGTGCCAGTAGTATTTCCGGGTTTAATTCACCCCTCCACTTT. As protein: CASSISGFNSPLHF.

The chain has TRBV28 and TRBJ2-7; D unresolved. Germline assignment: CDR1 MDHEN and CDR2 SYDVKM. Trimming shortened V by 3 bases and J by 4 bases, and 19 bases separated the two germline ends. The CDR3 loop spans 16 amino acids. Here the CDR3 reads CASSFGQINVPYEQYF. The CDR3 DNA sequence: TGTGCCAGCAGTTTTGGGCAGATAAACGTACCGTACGAGCAGTACTTC. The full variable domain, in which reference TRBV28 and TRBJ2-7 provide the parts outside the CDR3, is DVKVTQSSRYLVKRTGEKVFLECVQDMDHENMFWYRQDPGLGLRLIYFSYDVKMKEKGDIPEGYSVSREKKERFSLILESASTNQTSMYLCASSFGQINVPYEQYFGPGTRLTVT.